This TCR beta chain was recovered during a study of blood T cell repertoires in COVID-19. In the authors' methods: Reference gene primer amplification gave nucleated cell count estimates. Produced via immunoSEQ multiplex PCR; TCRdb's table is partial and in-frame only. For V, J and clone size, that table is used; D and trimming come from the DNA. The sample holds about 240,000 clones; around 90% are singletons and the top ten take 0.83%. The sequencing input was peripheral blood. This TCR derives from a man in his thirties or forties with COVID-19, enrolled during active disease.

The CDR3 sequence is CASSNSGRIDGYTF. CDR3 bases: TGTGCCAGCAGCAATTCAGGAAGGATTGATGGCTACACCTTC. The J gene is TRBJ1-2, the V gene TRBV21-1; no DNA check was done on the table's D call, TRBD1. TRBV21-1 is a pseudogene. This CDR3 has 14 amino acids.